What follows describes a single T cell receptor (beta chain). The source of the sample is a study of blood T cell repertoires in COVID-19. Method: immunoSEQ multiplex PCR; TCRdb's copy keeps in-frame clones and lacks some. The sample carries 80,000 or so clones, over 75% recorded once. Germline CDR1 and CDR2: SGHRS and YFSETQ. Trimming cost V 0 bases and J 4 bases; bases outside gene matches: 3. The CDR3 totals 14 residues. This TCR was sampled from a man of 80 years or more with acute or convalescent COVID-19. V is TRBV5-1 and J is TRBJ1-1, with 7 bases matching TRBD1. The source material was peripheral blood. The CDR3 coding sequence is TGCGCCAGCAGCTTGGAGGCAGGGGGCACTGAAGCTTTCTTT. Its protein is CASSLEAGGTEAFF. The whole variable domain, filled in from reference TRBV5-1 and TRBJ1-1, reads KAGVTQTPRYLIKTRGQQVTLSCSPISGHRSVSWYQQTPGQGLQFLFEYFSETQRNKGNFPGRFSGRQFSNSRSEMNVSTLELGDSALYLCASSLEAGGTEAFFGQGTRLTVV.